Listed here are 15 T cell receptor beta chains from one sample, sequenced in a study of post-analysis software for immune sequencing data. Their recognized antigens are unknown. TCR beta cDNA libraries included unique molecular identifiers. TCRdb reanalysed the PCR reads using MiXCR and keeps one entry per CDR3 protein. Of some 700,000 distinct CDR3 sequences listed, approximately 59% were seen once; the top ten hold 11%. The study's findings and limits: Elevated frequency relative to controls characterized several TRBV segments in patients, TRBV5-6, TRBV5-1 and TRBV20-1 among them.

Source material: blood. These receptors all come from a girl aged 2 to 9 with multiple sclerosis.

The chain uses TRBV25-1 and TRBJ2-1, with D perhaps matching TRBD2 (6 bases). V was cut by 6 bases and J by 8 bases, with 11 bases left in between. This CDR3 contains 12 residues. The germline gives CDR1 MGHDK, CDR2 SYGVNS. Here the CDR3 reads CASSWGEYEQFF. Here the CDR3 DNA reads TGTGCCAGCAGCTGGGGGGAGTATGAGCAGTTCTTC.

This clonotype was seen only once. J is TRBJ2-6 and V is TRBV7-3; 8 bases are shared with TRBD1. The V gene's germline CDR1 is SGHTA and CDR2 FQGTGA. The V segment lost 5 bases and the J segment 0 bases; nucleotides outside the gene matches: 9. The CDR3 consists of 18 residues. Here the CDR3 DNA reads TGTGCCAGCAGCCGGGTCGGCAGGGGGCTCTCTGGGGCCAACGTCCTGACTTTC. Encoded protein: CASSRVGRGLSGANVLTF.

The V gene is TRBV2, the J gene TRBJ2-5, with 11 nucleotides matching TRBD1. Germline loops: CDR1 SNHLY, CDR2 FYNNEI. The CDR3 runs to 16 residues. The V segment lost 5 bases and the J segment 0 bases; nucleotides outside the gene matches: 5. As DNA, the CDR3 is TGTGCCAGCAGTCCCGGGACAGGGGGACACCAAGAGACCCAGTACTTC. This sequence encodes CASSPGTGGHQETQYF.

The chain employs TRBV6-1 and TRBJ1-4; TRBD1 is a possible D gene (5 bases). CDR1 MNHNS and CDR2 SASEGT come from the germline V gene. The CDR3 runs to 14 residues. With 2 bases removed from V and 7 bases from J, the gap between germline ends came to 11 bases. The CDR3: CASSEYRGSEKLFF. The CDR3 DNA reads TGTGCCAGCAGTGAATACCGGGGGAGTGAAAAACTGTTTTTT.

This clonotype has only a few counts. This chain joins TRBV20-1 and TRBJ2-3, with D perhaps matching TRBD2 (5 bases). CDR1 and CDR2 from the germline V gene are DFQATT and SNEGSKA (reference sequence). The CDR3 has 11 amino acids. The V gene lost 3 bases and the J gene lost 6 bases, with 7 bases spanning the gap. CDR3 residues: CSARPGDTQYF. The CDR3 DNA is TGCAGTGCTAGGCCGGGGGATACGCAGTATTTT.

V is TRBV29-1 and J is TRBJ2-7; D is unclear. The DNA end is more similar to TRBJ2-5, so the J call may be wrong. The CDR3 has 12 residues. Germline CDR1 and CDR2: SQVTM and ANQGSEA. CDR3 in amino acids: CSFFGSLETQYF. Here the CDR3 DNA reads TGCAGCTTCTTTGGCTCCCTCGAGACCCAGTACTTC.

The V gene is TRBV4-2, the J gene TRBJ2-1, with D possibly TRBD2 on 6 matching bases. CDR3 size: 16 residues. V lost 1 base and J 5 bases, leaving 15 bases between the germline ends. Per germline, CDR1 LGHNA and CDR2 YNFKEQ. CDR3 nucleotide sequence: TGTGCCAGCAGCCAAGCAGACCGGGGGAGCGACAATGAGCAGTTCTTC. Its protein product is CASSQADRGSDNEQFF.

This sequence joins TRBV7-9 and TRBJ2-1, with D maybe TRBD1 (5 bases). The CDR3 runs 14 residues. The V gene's germline CDR1 is SEHNR and CDR2 FQNEAQ (reference sequence). V was cut by 3 bases and J by 3 bases, with 9 bases left in between. CDR3 sequence reads: CASSFRGGYNEQFF. CDR3 in DNA: TGTGCCAGCAGCTTTAGGGGCGGCTACAATGAGCAGTTCTTC. Complete variable domain (other parts from reference TRBV7-9 and TRBJ2-1): DTGVSQNPRHKITKRGQNVTFRCDPISEHNRLYWYRQTLGQGPEFLTYFQNEAQLEKSRLLSDRFSAERPKGSFSTLEIQRTEQGDSAMYLCASSFRGGYNEQFFGPGTRLTVL.

This clonotype has more than one count but fewer than ten. The genes are TRBV9 and TRBJ1-2; perhaps TRBD1 as D (6 bases). Trimming cost V 7 bases and J 6 bases, with 13 bases left between them. The germline V gene has CDR1 SGDLS and CDR2 YYNGEE. The CDR3 spans 12 residues. DNA of the CDR3: TGTGCCAGCTCGACAGGAGGCGATGGCTACACCTTC. It yields the protein CASSTGGDGYTF. Full variable domain (remainder filled in from reference TRBV9 and TRBJ1-2): DSGVTQTPKHLITATGQRVTLRCSPRSGDLSVYWYQQSLDQGLQFLIQYYNGEERAKGNILERFSAQQFPDLHSELNLSSLELGDSALYFCASSTGGDGYTFGSGTRLTVV.

The J gene is TRBJ2-5, the V gene TRBV29-1; 7 bases line up with TRBD1. Unmatched junction bases numbered 9, after V lost 6 bases and J lost 5 bases. Germline V gene data show CDR1 as SQVTM and CDR2 as ANQGSEA. This CDR3 region has 13 residues. In DNA, the CDR3 is TGCAGCGTCGGACAGGTGGGGCCCGAGACCCAGTACTTC. Protein product: CSVGQVGPETQYF.

The chain uses TRBV5-1 and TRBJ2-4; D remains ambiguous. This CDR3 has 16 residues. CDR1 is SGHRS, CDR2 YFSETQ, per germline. V was shortened by 0 bases and J by 0 bases, with 10 bases between the two germline ends. This CDR3 reads CASSLEGFLAKNIQYF. CDR3 nucleotides: TGCGCCAGCAGCTTGGAAGGATTTCTAGCCAAAAACATTCAGTACTTC.

V and J are TRBV6-5 and TRBJ2-6; D call uncertain. V was shortened by 2 bases and J by 7 bases, with 6 bases between the two germline ends. Germline CDR1 MNHEY, CDR2 SVGAGI. CDR3 length equals 13 residues. In nucleotides, the CDR3 is TGTGCCAGCAGTTACGCGAGAGCCAACGTCCTGACTTTC. It encodes CASSYARANVLTF.

This clonotype came up a few times. J is TRBJ1-5 and V is TRBV7-9; D gene uncertain. Germline V CDR1 and CDR2: SEHNR, FQNEAQ (reference sequence). The CDR3 is 16 amino acids. Trimming cost V 3 bases and J 4 bases, with 16 bases left between them. In DNA, the CDR3 is TGTGCCAGCAGCTTTTACATGGGCACCATGAATCAGCCCCAGCATTTT. Its translation is CASSFYMGTMNQPQHF. Full variable domain (outside the CDR3, taken from reference TRBV7-9 and TRBJ1-5): DTGVSQNPRHKITKRGQNVTFRCDPISEHNRLYWYRQTLGQGPEFLTYFQNEAQLEKSRLLSDRFSAERPKGSFSTLEIQRTEQGDSAMYLCASSFYMGTMNQPQHFGDGTRLSIL.

The V gene is TRBV29-1, the J gene TRBJ2-6; 7 positions match TRBD1. Germline-derived CDR1 and CDR2 are SQVTM and ANQGSEA. V shed 5 bases, J shed 4 bases, and the junction held 8 bases outside the gene matches. The CDR3 covers 15 residues. CDR3 sequence reads: CSVSPDRTGANVLTF. The CDR3 bases are TGCAGCGTTTCCCCGGACAGGACCGGGGCCAACGTCCTGACTTTC.

This clonotype is a singleton in its sample. The CDR3 coding sequence is TGCGCCAGCCGGGACCGGCAGGGGGCTCCCTACGAGCAGTACTTC. Translation: CASRDRQGAPYEQYF. The chain is built from TRBV4-1 and TRBJ2-7; 8 nucleotides agree with TRBD1. After removal of 8 bases from V and 2 bases from J, the junction contained 11 bases not matched to a gene. CDR1 and CDR2 from the germline V gene are MGHRA and YSYEKL. This CDR3 has 15 residues.